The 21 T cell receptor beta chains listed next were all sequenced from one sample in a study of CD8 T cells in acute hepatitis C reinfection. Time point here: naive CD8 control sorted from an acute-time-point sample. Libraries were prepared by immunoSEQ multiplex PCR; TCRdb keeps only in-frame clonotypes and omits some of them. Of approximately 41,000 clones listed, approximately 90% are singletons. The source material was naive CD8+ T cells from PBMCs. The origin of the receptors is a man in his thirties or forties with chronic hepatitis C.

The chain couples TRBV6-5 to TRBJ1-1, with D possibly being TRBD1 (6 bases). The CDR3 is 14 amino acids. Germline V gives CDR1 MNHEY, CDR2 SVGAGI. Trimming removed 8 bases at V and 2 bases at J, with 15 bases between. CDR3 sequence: CASLYDRPNTEAFF. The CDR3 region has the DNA TGTGCCAGCCTCTATGACAGGCCCAACACTGAAGCTTTCTTT.

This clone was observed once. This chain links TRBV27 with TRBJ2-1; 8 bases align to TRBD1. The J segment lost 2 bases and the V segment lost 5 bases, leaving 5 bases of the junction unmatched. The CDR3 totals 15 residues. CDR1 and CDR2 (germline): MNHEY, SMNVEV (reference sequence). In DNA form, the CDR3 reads TGTGCCAGCAGTGACAGGGGCAGCCCCTACAATGAGCAGTTCTTC. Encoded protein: CASSDRGSPYNEQFF.

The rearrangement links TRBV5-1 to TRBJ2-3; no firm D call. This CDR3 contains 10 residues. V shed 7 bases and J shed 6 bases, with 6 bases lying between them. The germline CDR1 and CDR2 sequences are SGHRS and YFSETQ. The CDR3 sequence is CASGTDTQYF. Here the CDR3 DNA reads TGCGCCAGCGGAACGGATACGCAGTATTTT.

CDR3 protein: CAISESTVEAFF. The CDR3 DNA is TGTGCCATCAGTGAGTCGACAGTTGAAGCTTTCTTT. This rearrangement joins TRBV10-3 to TRBJ1-1; weak D call: TRBD1 (5 bases). Per the germline V gene, CDR1 is ENHRY and CDR2 is SYGVKD. Trimming removed 0 bases at V and 7 bases at J, with 6 bases between. CDR3 length: 12 residues.

CDR3 in amino acids: CSVPNPSGGTYNEQFF. The CDR3 DNA is TGCAGCGTTCCAAACCCTAGCGGGGGTACCTACAATGAGCAGTTCTTC. The chain links TRBV29-1 to TRBJ2-1, with 10 bases aligning to TRBD2. Losses at the gene ends were 5 bases for V and 2 bases for J; bases not matched to a gene: 9. This CDR3 contains 16 residues. Germline V gives CDR1 SQVTM, CDR2 ANQGSEA.

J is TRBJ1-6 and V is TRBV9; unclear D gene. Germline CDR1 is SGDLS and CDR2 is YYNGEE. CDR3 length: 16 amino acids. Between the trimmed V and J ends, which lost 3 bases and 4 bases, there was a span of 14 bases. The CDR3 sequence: CASSGAVEDYNSPLHF. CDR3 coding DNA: TGTGCCAGCAGCGGTGCGGTGGAGGATTATAATTCACCCCTCCACTTT.

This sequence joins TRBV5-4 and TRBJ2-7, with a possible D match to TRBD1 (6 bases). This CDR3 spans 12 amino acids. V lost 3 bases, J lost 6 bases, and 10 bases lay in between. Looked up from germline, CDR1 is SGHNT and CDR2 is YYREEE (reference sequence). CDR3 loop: CASSWKGGEQYF. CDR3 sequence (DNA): TGTGCCAGCAGCTGGAAAGGGGGCGAGCAGTACTTC. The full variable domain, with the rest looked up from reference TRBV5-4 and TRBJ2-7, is ETGVTQSPTHLIKTRGQQVTLRCSSQSGHNTVSWYQQALGQGPQFIFQYYREEENGRGNFPPRFSGLQFPNYSSELNVNALELDDSALYLCASSWKGGEQYFGPGTRLTVT.

For the CDR3, the DNA is TGTGCCAGCAGACTACAGGGTGGCACTGAAGCTTTCTTT. Translation: CASRLQGGTEAFF. The V and J genes are TRBV2 and TRBJ1-1, with a possible D match to TRBD1 (6 bases). CDR3 length: 13 amino acids. CDR1 and CDR2 (germline): SNHLY, FYNNEI. V lost 6 bases and J 4 bases, leaving 12 bases between the germline ends. The full variable domain, completed using reference TRBV2 and TRBJ1-1, is EPEVTQTPSHQVTQMGQEVILRCVPISNHLYFYWYRQILGQKVEFLVSFYNNEISEKSEIFDDQFSVERPDGSNFTLKIRSTKLEDSAMYFCASRLQGGTEAFFGQGTRLTVV.

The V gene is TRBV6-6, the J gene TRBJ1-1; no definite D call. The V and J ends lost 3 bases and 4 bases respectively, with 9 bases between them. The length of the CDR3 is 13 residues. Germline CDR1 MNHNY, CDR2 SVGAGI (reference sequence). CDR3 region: CASSYGVSTEAFF. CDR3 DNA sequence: TGTGCCAGCAGTTATGGGGTTAGCACTGAAGCTTTCTTT.

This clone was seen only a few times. Here the CDR3 DNA reads TGTGCCAGCAGTTACTCCGGGACAGGGGGCCAGCCCCAGCATTTT. Its protein is CASSYSGTGGQPQHF. J is TRBJ1-5 and V is TRBV6-5; 12 bases match TRBD1. J gave up 7 bases and V 0 bases, and 1 base lay outside the gene matches. Looked up from germline, CDR1 is MNHEY and CDR2 is SVGAGI. The CDR3 has 15 residues.

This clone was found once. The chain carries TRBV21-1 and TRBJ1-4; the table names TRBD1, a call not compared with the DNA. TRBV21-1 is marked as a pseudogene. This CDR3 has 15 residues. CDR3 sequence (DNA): TGTGCCGTCCTATCAGGGGGCCCGGGTAATGAAAAACTGTTTTTT. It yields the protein CAVLSGGPGNEKLFF.

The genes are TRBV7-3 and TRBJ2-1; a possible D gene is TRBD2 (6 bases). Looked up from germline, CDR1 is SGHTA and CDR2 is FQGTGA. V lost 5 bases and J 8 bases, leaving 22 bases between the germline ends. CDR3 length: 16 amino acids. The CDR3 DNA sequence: TGTGCCAGCAGCCCCCCAGAGGCCGGGGGTTTCGATGAGCAGTTCTTC. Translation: CASSPPEAGGFDEQFF.

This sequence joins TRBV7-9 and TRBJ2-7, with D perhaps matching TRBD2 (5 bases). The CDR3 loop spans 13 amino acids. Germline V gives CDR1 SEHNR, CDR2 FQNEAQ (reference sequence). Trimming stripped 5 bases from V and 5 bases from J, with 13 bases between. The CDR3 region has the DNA TGTGCCAGCAGCCTCATTTTCGGGGACGAGCAGTACTTC. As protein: CASSLIFGDEQYF.

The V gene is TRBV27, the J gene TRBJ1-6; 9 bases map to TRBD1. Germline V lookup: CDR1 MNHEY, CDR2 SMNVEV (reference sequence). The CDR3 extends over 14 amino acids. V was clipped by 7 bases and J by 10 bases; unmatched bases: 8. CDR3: CASTPGQGRSPLHF. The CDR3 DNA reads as TGTGCCAGCACCCCGGGACAGGGTCGATCACCCCTCCACTTT.

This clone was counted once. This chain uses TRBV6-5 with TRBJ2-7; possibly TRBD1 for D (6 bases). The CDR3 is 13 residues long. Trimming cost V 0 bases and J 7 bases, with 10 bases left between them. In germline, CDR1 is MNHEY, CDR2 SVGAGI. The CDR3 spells CASSYSGGREQYF. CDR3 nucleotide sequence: TGTGCCAGCAGTTACTCAGGGGGTCGGGAGCAGTACTTC.

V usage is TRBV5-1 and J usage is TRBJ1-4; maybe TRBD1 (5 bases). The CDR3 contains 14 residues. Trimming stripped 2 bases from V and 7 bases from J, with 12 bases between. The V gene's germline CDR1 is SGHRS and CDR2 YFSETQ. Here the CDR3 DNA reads TGCGCCAGCAGCTTCCGGGGTGGGGGTGAAAAACTGTTTTTT. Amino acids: CASSFRGGGEKLFF.

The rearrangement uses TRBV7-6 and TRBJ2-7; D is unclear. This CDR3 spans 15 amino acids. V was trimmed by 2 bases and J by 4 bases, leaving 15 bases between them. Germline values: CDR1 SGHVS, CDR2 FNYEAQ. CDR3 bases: TGTGCCAGCAGCTTACTCATCGGCAGCCAATACGAGCAGTACTTC. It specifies CASSLLIGSQYEQYF.

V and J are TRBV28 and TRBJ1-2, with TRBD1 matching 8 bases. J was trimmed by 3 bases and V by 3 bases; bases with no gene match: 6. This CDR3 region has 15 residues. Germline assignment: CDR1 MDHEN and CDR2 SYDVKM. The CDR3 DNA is TGTGCCAGCAGTTTTGGGTCGGGACAGGACTATGGCTACACCTTC. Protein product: CASSFGSGQDYGYTF.

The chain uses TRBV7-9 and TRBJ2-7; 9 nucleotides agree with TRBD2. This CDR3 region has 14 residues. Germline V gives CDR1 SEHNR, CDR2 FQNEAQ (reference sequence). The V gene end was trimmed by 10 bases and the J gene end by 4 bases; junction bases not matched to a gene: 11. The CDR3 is CATRLAGELYEQYF. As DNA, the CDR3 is TGTGCCACACGCTTAGCGGGAGAACTTTACGAGCAGTACTTC.

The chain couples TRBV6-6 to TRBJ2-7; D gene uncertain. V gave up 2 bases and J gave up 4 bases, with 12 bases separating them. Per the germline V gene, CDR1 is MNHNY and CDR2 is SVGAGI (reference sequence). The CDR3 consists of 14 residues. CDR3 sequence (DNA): TGTGCCAGCAGTTACGGCACCGAAAGATACGAGCAGTACTTC. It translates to CASSYGTERYEQYF.

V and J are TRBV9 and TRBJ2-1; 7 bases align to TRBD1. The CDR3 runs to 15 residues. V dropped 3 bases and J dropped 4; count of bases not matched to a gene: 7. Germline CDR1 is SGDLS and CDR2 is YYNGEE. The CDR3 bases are TGTGCCAGCAGCGCAGACGGGACAGAGTACAATGAGCAGTTCTTC. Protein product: CASSADGTEYNEQFF.